The 21 T cell receptor beta chains below come from one sample, sequenced in a study of blood T cell repertoires in COVID-19. Profiling relied on immunoSEQ multiplex PCR, and the TCRdb table lists in-frame clones only, not all of them. Seen here are a few hundred thousand clones, about 88% observed once, and the top ten hold 4.6%. The sample consisted of peripheral blood. These receptors were collected from a woman between 35 and 50 years old who had recovered from COVID-19.

The CDR3 is CATRTGGGGYTF. Written as DNA, the CDR3 is TGTGCCACCCGAACAGGGGGCGGGGGCTACACCTTC. This sequence joins TRBV7-6 and TRBJ1-2, with 9 positions matching TRBD1. The CDR3 is 12 residues long. The V and J ends lost 10 bases and 8 bases, in that order; junction bases with no gene match: 8. The germline V gene has CDR1 SGHVS and CDR2 FNYEAQ. The whole variable domain, filled in from reference TRBV7-6 and TRBJ1-2, reads GAGVSQSPRYKVTKRGQDVALRCDPISGHVSLYWYRQALGQGPEFLTYFNYEAQQDKSGLPNDRFSAERPEGSISTLTIQRTEQRDSAMYRCATRTGGGGYTFGSGTRLTVV.

V and J are TRBV18 and TRBJ2-2; possibly TRBD2 for D (6 bases). Trimming took off 1 base at V and 3 bases at J, with 9 bases between the two ends. The CDR3 has 15 residues. Germline CDR1 is KGHSH and CDR2 is LQKENI. Written as DNA, the CDR3 is TGTGCCAGCTCACCACGGACTATTCACACCGGGGAGCTGTTTTTT. Amino acid sequence: CASSPRTIHTGELFF.

The chain links TRBV9 to TRBJ1-2; 7 bases fit TRBD1. CDR1 is SGDLS, CDR2 YYNGEE, per germline. CDR3 length equals 15 residues. The trim removed 2 bases at V and 6 bases at J, leaving 10 bases unmatched. The CDR3 sequence is CASSVTGEQGNGYTF. The CDR3 nucleotides read TGTGCCAGCAGCGTTACAGGGGAACAAGGGAATGGCTACACCTTC.

This clone was counted a few times. In DNA, the CDR3 is TGTGCCAGCAGCTCATCTAGCGGGAGAGGCACCGGGGAGCTGTTTTTT. It encodes CASSSSSGRGTGELFF. The chain uses TRBV7-9 and TRBJ2-2; 10 bases align to TRBD2. This CDR3 contains 16 residues. CDR1 SEHNR and CDR2 FQNEAQ come from the germline V gene (reference sequence). Trimming removed 4 bases from V and 4 bases from J; junction bases left unmatched: 6.

The V gene is TRBV5-1, the J gene TRBJ2-3, with 7 bases lining up with TRBD2. Germline lookup yields CDR1 SGHRS and CDR2 YFSETQ. This CDR3 is 14 amino acids long. The junction had 7 bases not matched to a gene; V was cut back by 9 bases and J by 0 bases. CDR3 protein: CATREEPSTDTQYF. The CDR3 nucleotides are TGCGCCACACGGGAGGAGCCTAGCACAGATACGCAGTATTTT.

The chain combines TRBV7-9 with TRBJ1-3, with 7 bases identical to TRBD1. Germline-derived CDR1 and CDR2 are SEHNR and FQNEAQ (reference sequence). This CDR3 has 17 residues. V shed 6 bases, J shed 0 bases, and the junction held 11 bases outside the gene matches. CDR3 nucleotides: TGTGCCAGCAGACAAACAGGGGACGAGAGCTCTGGAAACACCATATATTTT. As protein: CASRQTGDESSGNTIYF.

The chain uses TRBV11-2 and TRBJ2-1; D gene unclear. The germline CDR1 and CDR2 sequences are SGHAT and FQNNGV. The ends were cut back, 2 bases at V and 7 bases at J, with 9 bases in the middle. The CDR3 is made up of 13 amino acids. In nucleotides, the CDR3 is TGTGCCAGCAGCTTAAACTCTCTAAATGAGCAGTTCTTC. Translation: CASSLNSLNEQFF.

A word on this clone: The sample holds other DNA sequences that translate to the same CDR3. The V call is TRBV30, the J call TRBJ2-5, with D possibly being TRBD1 (5 bases). Germline CDR1 and CDR2: GTSNPN and SVGIG (reference sequence). Trimming removed 0 bases at V and 5 bases at J, with 7 bases between. CDR3 length: 12 amino acids. The CDR3 DNA sequence: TGTGCCTGGAGTGTCTCAGGGGAGACCCAGTACTTC. Protein product: CAWSVSGETQYF.

The chain carries TRBV19 and TRBJ1-2; D possibly corresponds to TRBD1 (5 bases). Trimming removed 9 bases from V and 3 bases from J, with 11 bases in between. This CDR3 is built from 12 residues. Per the germline V gene, CDR1 is LNHDA and CDR2 is SQIVND (reference sequence). CDR3 in DNA: TGTGCCAGCTATTCGGGGGACTATGGCTACACCTTC. Translated, it gives CASYSGDYGYTF.

V usage is TRBV6-2 or TRBV6-3 and J usage is TRBJ1-2, with 8 bases aligning to TRBD1. The CDR3 has 14 amino acids. Germline V CDR1 and CDR2: MNHEY, SVGEGT. V gave up 5 bases and J gave up 0 bases; unmatched junction bases: 2. The CDR3 protein is CASSDRGANYGYTF. DNA of the CDR3: TGTGCCAGCAGTGACAGGGGAGCTAACTATGGCTACACCTTC.

The chain is built from TRBV5-4 and TRBJ1-1; D possibly corresponds to TRBD1 (6 bases). CDR3 size: 13 residues. CDR1 is SGHNT, CDR2 YYREEE, per germline (reference sequence). Trimming cost V 9 bases and J 0 bases, with 12 bases left between them. The chain's CDR3 is CATGGQLNTEAFF. CDR3 DNA: TGTGCCACGGGTGGACAGCTGAACACTGAAGCTTTCTTT. The full variable domain, its missing parts supplied by reference TRBV5-4 and TRBJ1-1, is ETGVTQSPTHLIKTRGQQVTLRCSSQSGHNTVSWYQQALGQGPQFIFQYYREEENGRGNFPPRFSGLQFPNYSSELNVNALELDDSALYLCATGGQLNTEAFFGQGTRLTVV.

The chain joins TRBV7-2 to TRBJ2-1; 10 bases line up with TRBD2. CDR1 is SGHTA, CDR2 FQGNSA, per germline. V shed 6 bases and J 6 bases; nucleotides not matched to a gene: 5. The CDR3 totals 14 residues. CDR3 in DNA: TGTGCCAGCAGGTACAGACTAGCGGGCAATGAGCAGTTCTTC. This encodes CASRYRLAGNEQFF.

The J gene is TRBJ1-3, the V gene TRBV29-1, with D unresolved. CDR1 and CDR2 from the germline V gene are SQVTM and ANQGSEA. This CDR3 spans 14 amino acids. The V end was cut by 0 bases, the J end by 5 bases, with 11 bases between. DNA of the CDR3: TGCAGCGTTGAAGAGGAGGGCAGACGAAACACCATATATTTT. It specifies CSVEEEGRRNTIYF.

This rearrangement joins TRBV9 to TRBJ2-3; 9 bases match TRBD2. Germline V gives CDR1 SGDLS, CDR2 YYNGEE. V shed 0 bases, J shed 2 bases, and the junction held 7 bases outside the gene matches. The CDR3 extends over 17 amino acids. The CDR3 DNA is TGTGCCAGCAGCGTAGCGGGTAGCGGGGGCCCCACAGATACGCAGTATTTT. Translated: CASSVAGSGGPTDTQYF.

The gene calls are TRBV3-1 (or the pseudogene TRBV3-2) and TRBJ1-6; 7 bases are a match to TRBD1. From germline, CDR1 is LGHDT and CDR2 YNNKEL (reference sequence). This CDR3 comprises 15 residues. J gave up 5 bases and V 4 bases, and 5 bases lay outside the gene matches. The CDR3 DNA follows: TGTGCCAGCAGCCCCCGGGACAGAAATAATTCACCCCTCCACTTT. As protein: CASSPRDRNNSPLHF.

The chain is built from TRBV3-1 (or the pseudogene TRBV3-2) and TRBJ1-2, with 8 bases lining up with TRBD1. From germline, CDR1 is LGHDT and CDR2 YNNKEL (reference sequence). The CDR3 sequence is 15 residues long. J gave up 5 bases and V 0 bases, and 5 bases lay outside the gene matches. As DNA, the CDR3 is TGTGCCAGCAGCCAAGAATTGAACAGGGGGTATGGCTACACCTTC. Encoded protein: CASSQELNRGYGYTF.

The J gene is TRBJ1-1, the V gene TRBV28; 8 nucleotides agree with TRBD1. The CDR3 runs 13 residues. Trimming took 6 bases from V and 5 from J; bases not matched to a gene: 5. From germline, CDR1 is MDHEN and CDR2 SYDVKM. CDR3 amino acids: CASSLDRGTEAFF. Written as DNA, the CDR3 is TGTGCCAGCAGCCTCGACAGGGGTACTGAAGCTTTCTTT.

J is TRBJ2-5 and V is TRBV11-3; 8 nucleotides line up with TRBD2. The CDR3 is 17 residues long. With 3 bases clipped from V and 4 bases from J, the junction kept 13 bases outside the gene matches. Germline V gives CDR1 SGHNT, CDR2 YENEEA. CDR3 residues: CASSLAGGLTRPETQYF. In DNA form, the CDR3 reads TGTGCCAGCAGCTTGGCGGGAGGCCTAACTCGTCCAGAGACCCAGTACTTC. The full variable domain, its missing parts supplied by reference TRBV11-3 and TRBJ2-5, is EAGVVQSPRYKIIEKKQPVAFWCNPISGHNTLYWYLQNLGQGPELLIRYENEEAVDDSQLPKDRFSAERLKGVDSTLKIQPAELGDSAVYLCASSLAGGLTRPETQYFGPGTRLLVL.

The CDR3, as DNA: TGTGCCAGCAGCCCTATCCAGGGAAGAAACACCATATATTTT. Translated, it gives CASSPIQGRNTIYF. This chain joins TRBV3-1 (or the pseudogene TRBV3-2) and TRBJ1-3; perhaps TRBD1 as D (5 bases). The ends were cut back, 4 bases at V and 5 bases at J, with 12 bases in the middle. Germline V gene data show CDR1 as LGHDT and CDR2 as YNNKEL (reference sequence). This CDR3 is built from 14 residues.

This rearrangement joins TRBV5-8 to TRBJ2-1; possibly TRBD1 for D (5 bases). The V end lost 3 bases, the J end lost 8 bases, and 9 bases lay between the germline ends. Germline CDR1 and CDR2: SGHTS and YDEGEE. This CDR3 contains 12 residues. The CDR3 reads CASSSQVHEQFF. CDR3 coding DNA: TGTGCCAGCAGCTCACAGGTCCATGAGCAGTTCTTC.

V is TRBV3-1 (or the pseudogene TRBV3-2) and J is TRBJ1-3; unclear D gene. The V end lost 0 bases, the J end lost 0 bases, and 6 bases lay between the germline ends. The germline V gene encodes CDR1 LGHDT and CDR2 YNNKEL (reference sequence). This CDR3 contains 15 residues. The CDR3 region has the DNA TGTGCCAGCAGCCAAGACAGGTTCTCTGGAAACACCATATATTTT. This codes for CASSQDRFSGNTIYF.